The rows below give T cell receptor beta chains drawn from one sample of a study of blood T cell repertoires in COVID-19. Libraries were prepared by immunoSEQ multiplex PCR; TCRdb keeps only in-frame clonotypes and omits some of them. This table holds around 470,000 clones, roughly 88% found once. The sequencing input was PBMCs or T cells enriched from blood (not recorded which). These receptors were collected from a man aged 18 to 35 who had recovered from COVID-19. Each CDR3 is given with its conserved first and last residue. The D gene is left open where the match is weak. A clone size is listed for some rows: how often the clone was seen (once, few, many), or a class if it is expanded.

CASSPPPTGKKDGYTF,TGCGCCAGCAGCCCGCCACCGACAGGGAAAAAGGATGGCTACACCTTC,TRBV4-1,16,NA,TRBD1,TRBJ1-2
CASRQGEPNEKLFF,TGCGCCAGCAGGCAGGGTGAGCCTAATGAAAAACTGTTTTTT,TRBV5-1,14,NA,NA,TRBJ1-4
CASSQFAQGYEQYF,TGTGCCAGCAGCCAATTCGCTCAGGGCTACGAGCAGTACTTC,TRBV7-4,14,NA,NA,TRBJ2-7
CASISRESDTQYF,TGTGCCAGCATCTCACGGGAATCAGATACGCAGTATTTT,TRBV6-5,13,NA,NA,TRBJ2-3
CASSRTSGGSYNEQFF,TGTGCCAGCAGCCGCACTAGCGGGGGCTCCTACAATGAGCAGTTCTTC,TRBV7-2,16,NA,TRBD2,TRBJ2-1
CASSGTGATNEKLFF,TGTGCCAGCAGCGGGACAGGGGCAACTAATGAAAAACTGTTTTTT,TRBV9,15,NA,TRBD1,TRBJ1-4
CSVEGREGTDTQYF,TGCAGCGTTGAGGGTCGGGAGGGCACAGATACGCAGTATTTT,TRBV29-1,14,NA,TRBD2,TRBJ2-3
CASSAEQAAGGYTF,TGTGCCAGCAGCGCCGAACAGGCCGCCGGTGGCTACACCTTC,TRBV9,14,once,NA,TRBJ1-2
CASSKGPGGVYSPLHF,TGTGCCAGCAGCAAAGGCCCGGGAGGTGTTTATTCACCCCTCCACTTT,TRBV21-1,16,NA,NA,TRBJ1-6
CASREAGSNYEQYF,TGTGCCAGTAGGGAGGCGGGGTCTAATTACGAGCAGTACTTC,TRBV19,14,NA,NA,TRBJ2-7
CASSYPGYGYTF,TGTGCCAGCAGTTACCCGGGGTATGGCTACACCTTC,TRBV6-5,12,NA,NA,TRBJ1-2
CASSPSGLAAETQYF,TGTGCCAGCAGTCCCTCCGGACTAGCGGCAGAGACCCAGTACTTC,TRBV28,15,NA,TRBD2,TRBJ2-5
CASSQGLSQPQHF,TGTGCCAGCAGCCAGGGGCTCAGTCAGCCCCAGCATTTT,TRBV6-5,13,NA,NA,TRBJ1-5
CASSLTGRSGYNEQFF,TGTGCCAGCAGCCTCACGGGGAGGTCCGGGTACAATGAGCAGTTCTTC,TRBV3-1/TRBV3-2,16,NA,NA,TRBJ2-1
CASSALLAGAGTGELFF,TGTGCCAGCAGTGCACTCTTAGCGGGGGCGGGCACCGGGGAGCTGTTTTTT,TRBV6-1,17,NA,TRBD2,TRBJ2-2
CASSPRVLNTEAFF,TGTGCCAGCTCACCGAGGGTATTGAACACTGAAGCTTTCTTT,TRBV18,14,few,NA,TRBJ1-1
CASSLSGNAYNEQFF,TGTGCCAGCAGTCTTAGCGGGAATGCCTACAATGAGCAGTTCTTC,TRBV27,15,once,TRBD2,TRBJ2-1
CASSRQGAYEQYF,TGTGCCAGCAGCCGTCAAGGGGCCTACGAGCAGTACTTC,TRBV5-6,13,NA,NA,TRBJ2-7
CASSLLAGGVDEQFF,TGTGCCAGCAGTTTACTAGCGGGAGGTGTAGATGAGCAGTTCTTC,TRBV27,15,NA,TRBD2,TRBJ2-1
CAWSPPGLELKQYF,TGTGCCTGGAGTCCTCCGGGACTAGAGCTGAAGCAGTACTTC,TRBV30,14,NA,TRBD2,TRBJ2-7
CASSTFEGDYNEQFF,TGTGCCAGTAGTACCTTTGAGGGGGATTACAATGAGCAGTTCTTC,TRBV19,15,NA,NA,TRBJ2-1
CASSPTGGTNEKLFF,TGTGCCAGCAGCCCGACAGGGGGGACTAATGAAAAACTGTTTTTT,TRBV6-5,15,NA,TRBD1,TRBJ1-4
CATSRDVGGDQPQHF,TGTGCCACCAGCAGAGATGTGGGCGGGGATCAGCCCCAGCATTTT,TRBV15,15,once,NA,TRBJ1-5
CASSSAGLTARVFF,TGTGCCAGCAGCTCAGCGGGACTTACGGCGAGGGTGTTTTTT,TRBV11-3,14,NA,TRBD2,TRBJ2-2
CASSPQSGNIQYF,TGTGCCAGCAGTCCGCAGTCGGGAAACATTCAGTACTTC,TRBV7-8,13,NA,NA,TRBJ2-4
CARMRGGSNLGNQPQHF,TGTGCCCGAATGAGAGGGGGTTCAAATCTAGGGAATCAGCCCCAGCATTTT,TRBV7-9,17,few,NA,TRBJ1-5
CASSDPRRGTSQPQHF,TGTGCCAGCAGTGATCCGCGCAGGGGAACCAGTCAGCCCCAGCATTTT,TRBV6-1,16,NA,NA,TRBJ1-5
CASSDRDRENEQFF,TGCGCCAGCAGTGACCGGGACAGGGAGAATGAGCAGTTCTTC,TRBV10-2,14,NA,TRBD1,TRBJ2-1
CASVTGGAGQPQHF,TGTGCCAGCGTGACAGGGGGCGCGGGTCAGCCCCAGCATTTT,TRBV6-5,14,NA,TRBD1,TRBJ1-5
CSASLAGTDTQYF,TGCAGTGCTAGTCTAGCGGGCACAGATACGCAGTATTTT,TRBV20-1,13,NA,TRBD2,TRBJ2-3
CASSERDSYGFPLHF,TGTGCCAGCAGCGAAAGGGACAGCTACGGATTTCCCCTCCACTTT,TRBV2,15,NA,TRBD1,TRBJ1-6
CASSQAGVANQPQHF,TGTGCCAGCAGCCAGGCAGGGGTGGCGAACCAGCCCCAGCATTTT,TRBV2,15,once,NA,TRBJ1-5
CASSLVLGDTEAFF,TGTGCCAGCAGCTTAGTACTGGGCGACACTGAAGCTTTCTTT,TRBV7-9,14,NA,NA,TRBJ1-1
CASSPLREIMSEQFF,TGTGCCAGCAGCCCCCTGCGGGAGATCATGAGTGAGCAGTTCTTC,TRBV9,15,NA,TRBD2,TRBJ2-1
CATSDPGTGGTGELFF,TGTGCCACCAGTGATCCCGGGACAGGCGGAACCGGGGAGCTGTTTTTT,TRBV24-1,16,once,TRBD1,TRBJ2-2
CASRRLAGVEVLGTQYF,TGTGCCAGCAGGAGACTAGCGGGAGTGGAGGTACTCGGTACGCAGTATTTT,TRBV2,17,NA,TRBD2,TRBJ2-3
CAWSEKTPYEQYF,TGTGCCTGGAGCGAAAAGACACCTTACGAGCAGTACTTC,TRBV30,13,once,NA,TRBJ2-7